This T cell receptor (beta chain) was found in a study of T cell responses to AZD1222 COVID-19 vaccine. In the study overall: Second-dose timings of about 4 or about 12 weeks were pooled.

Produced via immunoSEQ multiplex PCR; TCRdb's table is partial and in-frame only. The sample lists about 180,000 clones; more than 80% were seen once. CDR3 length: 16 amino acids. Per the germline V gene, CDR1 is MGHRA and CDR2 is YSYEKL. The ends were cut back, 3 bases at V and 2 bases at J, with 17 bases in the middle. Study results and limitations: Unmutated variant regions reportedly attract nearly half of all spike-specific TCRs. Clonal diversity was possibly underestimated; the donors were predominantly white British and more often female. Rises in breadth and depth of Spike-specific TCRs came after two AZD1222 doses.

Concerning this clone itself: The antigen remains undetermined.

The TCR comes from an adult in good health. The sequencing used peripheral blood, collected on day 0 of AZD1222 vaccination. V usage is TRBV4-1 and J usage is TRBJ2-7, with D possibly matching TRBD1 (6 bases). Here the CDR3 DNA reads TGCGCCAGCAGCCAGGACCAGGGGACAATCGCCTACGAGCAGTACTTC. It encodes CASSQDQGTIAYEQYF.